These T cell receptor beta chains were read from a single sample in a study of CD8+ T cells in alopecia areata. TCRdb keeps only in-frame clones here, not all; method: immunoSEQ multiplex PCR. The repertoire has around 61,000 clones, about 45% of them found once; the top ten carry roughly a sixth. Sequences were derived from CD8+ T cells sorted from blood, sampled at week 0. These receptors came from a human donor with alopecia areata. The CDR3 runs from the conserved cysteine through the conserved F or W. A D gene is named only where the DNA matches it firmly. Clone size appears in some rows only: once, few, many, or a class for an expanded clone.

v_call,j_call,clone_size,d_call,cdr3_aa,cdr3_nt
TRBV19,TRBJ1-5,.,.,CASSIFGHQPQHF,TGTGCCAGTAGTATTTTCGGGCATCAGCCCCAGCATTTT
TRBV4-1,TRBJ1-1,.,.,CASSRLQRMDTEAFF,TGCGCCAGCAGCCGGCTACAACGGATGGACACTGAAGCTTTCTTT
TRBV27,TRBJ1-4,many,.,CASSRYNPQGSPNEKLFF,TGTGCCAGCAGTCGCTACAACCCGCAGGGGAGCCCTAATGAAAAACTGTTTTTT
TRBV5-1,TRBJ2-1,many,TRBD2,CASSLTSGRAGEQFF,TGTGCCAGCAGCTTGACTAGCGGGAGGGCCGGGGAGCAGTTCTTC
TRBV2,TRBJ1-1,few,.,CAMGSVNTEAFF,TGTGCCATGGGGTCAGTGAACACTGAAGCTTTCTTT
TRBV4-2,TRBJ2-1,.,.,CASSPLISGDEQFF,TGTGCCAGCAGCCCCCTGATAAGCGGCGATGAGCAGTTCTTC
TRBV4-1,TRBJ1-1,.,.,CASSQVALAGTEAFF,TGCGCCAGCAGCCAAGTAGCCCTAGCAGGCACTGAAGCTTTCTTT
TRBV4-1,TRBJ2-5,.,TRBD2,CASSIGGLAETPGYF,TGCGCCAGCAGCATCGGGGGACTAGCGGAGACTCCGGGGTACTTC
TRBV29-1,TRBJ1-2,.,.,CSATADYGYTF,TGCAGCGCCACTGCGGACTATGGCTACACCTTC
TRBV28,TRBJ2-3,.,.,CASRLHGQRNTQYF,TGTGCCAGCAGACTCCACGGACAGAGAAATACGCAGTATTTT
TRBV19,TRBJ2-1,few,TRBD2,CASRTGGGVEQFF,TGTGCCAGTAGGACAGGCGGGGGGGTTGAGCAGTTCTTC
TRBV9,TRBJ1-1,.,TRBD1,CASGQGHTEAFF,TGTGCCAGCGGACAGGGGCACACTGAAGCTTTCTTT
TRBV27,TRBJ1-2,.,.,CASSLRTGYGYTF,TGTGCCAGCAGTTTGAGAACGGGCTATGGCTACACCTTC
TRBV13,TRBJ2-1,.,TRBD2,CASSPGTSGYNEQFF,TGTGCCAGCAGCCCTGGGACTAGCGGTTACAATGAGCAGTTCTTC
TRBV15,TRBJ1-5,.,TRBD1,CATSIDRGQGQPQHF,TGTGCCACCAGCATTGACAGGGGGCAAGGTCAGCCCCAGCATTTT
TRBV28,TRBJ2-3,.,.,CASRGRTDTQYF,TGTGCCAGCAGGGGACGCACAGATACGCAGTATTTT
TRBV30,TRBJ1-1,.,.,CAWSVLQGAEAFF,TGTGCCTGGAGTGTACTTCAGGGCGCTGAAGCTTTCTTT
TRBV19,TRBJ2-1,.,TRBD1,CASSIDLFWDRGNNEQFF,TGTGCCAGTAGTATAGATCTATTTTGGGACAGGGGGAACAATGAGCAGTTCTTC
TRBV7-9,TRBJ2-7,few,.,CASSSYPSYEQYF,TGTGCCAGCAGCTCCTACCCCTCCTACGAGCAGTACTTC
TRBV11-2,TRBJ1-2,.,TRBD1,CASSFGTANYGYTF,TGTGCCAGCAGCTTCGGGACAGCGAACTATGGCTACACCTTC
TRBV5-1,TRBJ2-7,once,.,CASSLEGPIYEQYF,TGCGCCAGCAGCTTGGAAGGTCCGATCTACGAGCAGTACTTC
TRBV4-1,TRBJ1-2,.,TRBD1,CASSPPDRGDGYTF,TGCGCCAGCAGCCCTCCCGACAGGGGCGATGGCTACACCTTC
TRBV5-6,TRBJ2-1,few,.,CASSSSVNNEQFF,TGTGCCAGCAGCTCCTCGGTCAACAATGAGCAGTTCTTC
TRBV27,TRBJ2-2,.,.,CASSLRGAGELFF,TGTGCCAGCAGTTTGAGGGGGGCCGGGGAGCTGTTTTTT
TRBV7-9,TRBJ2-1,.,.,CASSLDGLKSNEQFF,TGTGCCAGCAGCCTGGACGGACTAAAATCCAATGAGCAGTTCTTC
TRBV7-9,TRBJ2-1,few,.,CASNPQPHFF,TGTGCCAGCAACCCCCAGCCCCACTTCTTC
TRBV11-2,TRBJ2-1,.,.,CASSNPRDSSSYNEQFF,TGTGCCAGCAGCAACCCCCGGGACTCCAGCTCCTACAATGAGCAGTTCTTC
TRBV7-6,TRBJ2-7,many,TRBD1,CASSLGAGGIYEQYF,TGTGCCAGCAGCTTAGGGGCAGGGGGCATCTACGAGCAGTACTTC
TRBV6-1,TRBJ2-7,.,TRBD2,CASSESGALSYEQYF,TGTGCCAGCAGTGAAAGCGGGGCCCTCTCCTACGAGCAGTACTTC
TRBV19,TRBJ2-1,few,TRBD2,CGTSGKGEQFF,TGCGGCACTAGCGGGAAGGGTGAGCAGTTCTTC
TRBV28,TRBJ2-5,.,.,CASSPAGWTQYF,TGTGCCAGCAGTCCCGCCGGTTGGACCCAGTACTTC
TRBV4-1,TRBJ1-1,.,.,CASSQDGRLHSFSEAFF,TGCGCCAGCAGCCAAGATGGTCGGCTTCACAGTTTCTCTGAAGCTTTCTTT
TRBV29-1,TRBJ2-2,.,TRBD2,CSVAAPGLAGVTGELFF,TGCAGCGTTGCGGCTCCGGGACTAGCGGGAGTCACCGGGGAGCTGTTTTTT
TRBV14,TRBJ2-2,.,.,CASSGQGHRELFF,TGTGCCAGCAGCGGTCAGGGGCACCGGGAGCTGTTTTTT
TRBV4-1,TRBJ2-5,.,.,CASSQGPPQYF,TGCGCCAGCAGCCAGGGACCCCCCCAGTACTTC
TRBV27,TRBJ2-4,few,.,CASRQGEAIDIQYF,TGTGCCAGCAGACAGGGCGAGGCGATCGACATTCAGTACTTC
TRBV21-1,TRBJ2-4,few,.,CASSDQQAIQYF,TGTGCCAGCAGCGACCAGCAAGCCATTCAGTACTTC
TRBV19,TRBJ2-1,.,.,CATTSLYNEQFF,TGTGCCACAACCTCGCTATACAATGAGCAGTTCTTC
TRBV29-1,TRBJ1-5,.,.,CSVAEGFNQPQHF,TGCAGCGTTGCGGAGGGTTTCAATCAGCCCCAGCATTTT
TRBV7-9,TRBJ2-7,.,.,CASSREESTAHEQYF,TGTGCCAGCAGCAGAGAAGAATCTACCGCCCACGAGCAGTACTTC
TRBV7-7,TRBJ2-3,.,.,CASSLDGVQAITDTQYF,TGTGCTAGCAGCTTAGATGGGGTGCAAGCGATCACAGATACGCAGTATTTT
TRBV20-1,TRBJ1-2,.,.,CSARGQHGYTF,TGCAGTGCTAGAGGACAGCACGGCTACACCTTC
TRBV27,TRBJ2-2,.,.,CASSLDGGELFF,TGTGCCAGCAGTTTAGATGGCGGGGAGCTGTTTTTT
TRBV5-8,TRBJ2-7,.,.,CASSWVGEQYF,TGTGCCAGCAGCTGGGTCGGCGAGCAGTACTTC
TRBV5-6,TRBJ2-5,few,.,CASSPQWETQYF,TGTGCCAGCAGTCCCCAGTGGGAGACCCAGTACTTC
TRBV29-1,TRBJ2-1,few,.,CSVDAVNEQFF,TGCAGCGTTGACGCGGTCAATGAGCAGTTCTTC
TRBV5-1,TRBJ1-2,.,TRBD1,CASSFGTGDIGGYTF,TGCGCCAGCAGCTTTGGGACAGGGGATATTGGAGGCTACACCTTC
TRBV5-1,TRBJ1-1,.,TRBD1,CASRMDRGIEAFF,TGCGCCAGCAGGATGGACAGGGGTATTGAAGCTTTCTTT
TRBV29-1,TRBJ2-7,.,TRBD2,CSAGTSGTYEQYF,TGCAGCGCCGGGACTAGCGGGACCTACGAGCAGTACTTC
TRBV2,TRBJ2-3,.,.,CASSENPEPWGVDTQYF,TGTGCCAGCAGCGAGAACCCGGAGCCCTGGGGTGTGGATACGCAGTATTTT
TRBV7-9,TRBJ2-7,.,TRBD1,CASSHPVDRGHEQYF,TGTGCCAGCAGCCATCCCGTTGACAGGGGACACGAGCAGTACTTC
TRBV29-1,TRBJ2-2,.,TRBD1,CSVLSGTANTGELFF,TGCAGCGTTTTATCCGGGACAGCGAACACCGGGGAGCTGTTTTTT
TRBV29-1,TRBJ2-6,.,.,CSAFTGPGANVLTF,TGCAGCGCTTTTACGGGGCCTGGGGCCAACGTCCTGACTTTC
TRBV6-1,TRBJ1-2,few,.,CASSKPSVGYGYTF,TGTGCCAGCAGTAAGCCCTCCGTAGGCTATGGCTACACCTTC
TRBV14,TRBJ2-3,.,.,CASSQTNTDTQYF,TGTGCCAGCAGCCAAACAAACACAGATACGCAGTATTTT
TRBV7-3,TRBJ2-1,few,.,CASSFETPTYNEQFF,TGTGCCAGCAGCTTCGAGACGCCGACCTACAATGAGCAGTTCTTC
TRBV27,TRBJ2-7,.,.,CASSFGLDYEQYF,TGTGCCAGCAGTTTTGGGTTAGACTACGAGCAGTACTTC
TRBV29-1,TRBJ1-2,.,TRBD1,CSVAGGPNYGYTF,TGCAGCGTTGCAGGGGGCCCTAACTATGGCTACACCTTC
TRBV29-1,TRBJ2-3,once,.,CSVEGIGRPEGGAQYF,TGCAGCGTTGAGGGAATAGGCAGACCAGAGGGGGGTGCGCAGTATTTT